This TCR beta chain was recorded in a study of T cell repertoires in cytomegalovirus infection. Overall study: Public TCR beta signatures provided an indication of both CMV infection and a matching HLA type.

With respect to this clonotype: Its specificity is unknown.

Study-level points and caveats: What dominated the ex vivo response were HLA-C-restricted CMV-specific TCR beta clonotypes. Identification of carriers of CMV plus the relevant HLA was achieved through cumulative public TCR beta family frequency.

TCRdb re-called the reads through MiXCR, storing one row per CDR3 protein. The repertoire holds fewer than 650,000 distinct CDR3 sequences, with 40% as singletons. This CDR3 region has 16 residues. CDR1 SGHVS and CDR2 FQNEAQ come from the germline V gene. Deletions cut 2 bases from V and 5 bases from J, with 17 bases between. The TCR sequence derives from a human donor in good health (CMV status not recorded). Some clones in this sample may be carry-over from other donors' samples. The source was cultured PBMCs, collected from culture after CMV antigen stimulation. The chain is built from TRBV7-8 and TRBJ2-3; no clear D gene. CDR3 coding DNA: TGTGCCAGCAGCTTAAATACGGCAGCGTTGGGAGATACGCAGTATTTT. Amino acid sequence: CASSLNTAALGDTQYF.